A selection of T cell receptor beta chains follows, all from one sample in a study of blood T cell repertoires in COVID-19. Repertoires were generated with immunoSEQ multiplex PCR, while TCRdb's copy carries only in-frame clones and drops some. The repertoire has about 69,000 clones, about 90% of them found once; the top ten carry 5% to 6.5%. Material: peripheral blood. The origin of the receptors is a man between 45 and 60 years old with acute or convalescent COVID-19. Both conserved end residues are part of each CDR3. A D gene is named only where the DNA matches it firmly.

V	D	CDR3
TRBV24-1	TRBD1	CATSAGTGHYEQYF
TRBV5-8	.	CASMRWRAQINEQFF
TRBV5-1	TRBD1	CASSSGQGTSYNEQFF
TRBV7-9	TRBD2	CASSLLREPYEQYF
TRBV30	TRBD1	CAWSRRDREFTEAFF
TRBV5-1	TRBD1	CASSPNTGVHGYGYTF
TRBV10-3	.	CAISEEAQGNSPLHF
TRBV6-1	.	CASSARQTRYNSPLHF
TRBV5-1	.	CASSLDSGSGELFF
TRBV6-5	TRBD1	CASSTKQGAPRAFF
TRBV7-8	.	CASSLASAETQYF
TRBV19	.	CASSITRESDTQYF
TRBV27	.	CASRPDQGLGNTEAFF
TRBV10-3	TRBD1	CAISEPNRGGYGYTF
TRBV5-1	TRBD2	CASSPGGDYVEQYF
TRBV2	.	CASSVQGLHSPLHF
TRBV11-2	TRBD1	CASSLTRDRGASPLHF
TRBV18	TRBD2	CASSPLAGGPSDTQYF
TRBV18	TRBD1	CASSPPGTASGNTIYF
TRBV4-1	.	CASSQGEQGITEAFF
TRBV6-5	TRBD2	CASSGLAGVDTQYF
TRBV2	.	CASNRALNTEAFF
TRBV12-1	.	CASSFNGSPYNEQFF
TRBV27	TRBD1	CASRWGTASPYEQYF
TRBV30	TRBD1	CAWSVPGQGHYEQYF
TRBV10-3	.	CAISDSLGGRYEQYF
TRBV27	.	CASSVTTFYEQYF
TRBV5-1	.	CASSLAGSNEQFF
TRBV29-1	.	CSVPAQQGVREKLFF
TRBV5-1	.	CASSLVAGALRNTEAFF
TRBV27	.	CASSLGGYEQYF
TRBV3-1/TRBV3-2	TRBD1	CASRDRGRETQYF
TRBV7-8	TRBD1	CASRPARDRGWEQYF
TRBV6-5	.	CASSWQYNSPLHF
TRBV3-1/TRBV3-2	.	CASSPGGTLSSYNEQFF
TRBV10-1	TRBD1	CAKDRDRDAYEQYF
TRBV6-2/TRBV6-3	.	CASSRPLALLPGEQYF
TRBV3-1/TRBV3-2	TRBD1	CASSQKGDSSGNTIYF
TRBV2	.	CASSRDRNEAFF
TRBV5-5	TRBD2	CASSLVIAGGLGEQYF
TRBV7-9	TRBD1	CASSSRQGLYPEQFF
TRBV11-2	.	CASSSGGKTQYF
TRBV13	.	CASVAMGAADTQYF